A single sample is the source of the 6 T cell receptor beta chains below, sequenced in a study of T and B cells in COVID-19 patients. BIOMED2 TRB-A/B primer pools were used in multiplex TRB PCR. TCRdb recomputed calls from the multiplex PCR reads with MiXCR, one row per CDR3 protein. Among about 5,100 distinct CDR3 sequences listed, under 25% were seen once. Each TRB amplification used roughly 220-550 ng of genomic DNA from blood. What was sequenced was blood. The receptor source for this set is a human donor with active COVID-19.

The chain couples TRBV7-2 to TRBJ2-5; the D gene is possibly TRBD2 (5 bases). Trimming stripped 3 bases from V and 4 bases from J, with 12 bases between. The germline V gene encodes CDR1 SGHTA and CDR2 FQGNSA. The CDR3 contains 14 residues. The CDR3 bases are TGTGCCAGCAGCTTCCAGCGAGGGCGAGAGACCCAGTACTTC. Its protein product is CASSFQRGRETQYF.

The rearrangement joins TRBV27 to TRBJ1-1; 8 bases map to TRBD1. V shed 4 bases and J 1 base; nucleotides not matched to a gene: 8. CDR3 length equals 16 residues. CDR1 is MNHEY and CDR2 is SMNVEV in the germline V gene (reference sequence). The CDR3 DNA reads TGTGCCAGCAGTTCCCGGACAGGGTGGGGGAACACTGAAGCTTTCTTT. Its protein is CASSSRTGWGNTEAFF.

Sample share makes this clonotype medium-sized. This chain links TRBV6-1 with TRBJ2-3; 10 bases map to TRBD2. Germline V gene lookup returns CDR1 MNHNS and CDR2 SASEGT. Trimming cost V 4 bases and J 2 bases; bases outside gene matches: 9. The CDR3 is 17 residues long. CDR3 in DNA: TGTGCCAGCAGTGGTAAGGGGGGGACTAGCGTCACAGATACGCAGTATTTT. Its protein product is CASSGKGGTSVTDTQYF.

Relative to its sample, this clonotype is medium-sized (0.01 to 0.1%). The gene calls are TRBV6-1 and TRBJ2-5; D ambiguous. V gave up 4 bases and J gave up 3 bases, with 9 bases separating them. The CDR3 consists of 13 residues. Germline lookup yields CDR1 MNHNS and CDR2 SASEGT. This CDR3 reads CASSVSTEETQYF. CDR3 nucleotides: TGTGCCAGCAGTGTCTCCACAGAAGAGACCCAGTACTTC.

By its share, this clonotype is medium-sized. The chain uses TRBV30 and TRBJ1-4; D gene unclear. Germline V gene sequence: CDR1 GTSNPN, CDR2 SVGIG (reference sequence). This CDR3 comprises 14 residues. Trimming removed 2 bases at V and 10 bases at J, with 17 bases between. The CDR3 spells CAWSRGIHRGKLFF. In nucleotides, the CDR3 is TGTGCCTGGAGTCGCGGGATCCACCGGGGAAAACTGTTTTTT.

This clonotype rates as medium-sized. This rearrangement joins TRBV6-2 or TRBV6-3 to TRBJ2-6; D ambiguous. Germline V gene lookup returns CDR1 MNHEY and CDR2 SVGEGT. Trimming left V 5 bases short and J 0 bases short, with 11 bases between. The CDR3 runs to 16 residues. CDR3 sequence: CASSILPASGANVLTF. The CDR3 nucleotides read TGTGCCAGCAGTATCCTCCCCGCCTCTGGGGCCAACGTCCTGACTTTC.